These T cell receptor beta chains were read from a single sample in a study of shared clonotypes between healthy human individuals. Clones were read by immunoSEQ multiplex PCR, and TCRdb kept only the in-frame ones, dropping some. The table lists around 2.1 million clones, approximately 94% of them singletons, with roughly 0.13% in the top ten. The material sequenced was naive CD4+ T cells sorted from blood. These receptors were obtained from a man aged 18 to 30 in good health. Both conserved end residues are part of each CDR3. The order of the fields is V gene, J gene, CDR3 length, D gene, clone size, CDR3 DNA, CDR3 protein. The D gene is left open where the match is weak. Clone size is shown for a subset of rows, as once, few, many or a class of expanded clone.

TRBV30,TRBJ2-7,13,NA,NA,TGTGCCTGGAGTCAGTGGGTGGGCGACGAGCAGTACTTC,CAWSQWVGDEQYF
TRBV6-4,TRBJ1-6,14,NA,NA,TGTGCCAGCAGTGAGAGAGACATTAATTCACCCCTCCACTTT,CASSERDINSPLHF
TRBV2,TRBJ1-2,11,NA,few,TGTGCCAGCAGTGAAAGAAACGGCTACACCTTC,CASSERNGYTF
TRBV28,TRBJ1-6,12,NA,NA,TGTGCCAGCAGTCTTCGACCGGGAGGCCTCCACTTT,CASSLRPGGLHF
TRBV29-1,TRBJ1-2,12,NA,NA,TGCAGCGCCGTAACAGGGAGGGATGGCTACACCTTC,CSAVTGRDGYTF
TRBV27,TRBJ2-1,15,NA,NA,TGTGCCAGCAGTACCCATTTGGGACTCTCCAATGAGCAGTTCTTC,CASSTHLGLSNEQFF
TRBV2,TRBJ1-1,14,TRBD1,NA,TGTGCCAGCAGGCTGGGACAGGGGAACACTGAAGCTTTCTTT,CASRLGQGNTEAFF
TRBV6-1,TRBJ2-1,14,TRBD1,NA,TGTGCCAGCAGTTCTCCGGGACAGGGTATTGAGCAGTTCTTC,CASSSPGQGIEQFF
TRBV9,TRBJ1-2,13,NA,once,TGTGCCAGCAGCACCGGGCCTAACTATGGCTACACCTTC,CASSTGPNYGYTF
TRBV7-9,TRBJ2-7,13,NA,once,TGTGCCAGCAGCTCCGACAGTATCTACGAGCAGTACTTC,CASSSDSIYEQYF
TRBV5-1,TRBJ1-2,14,NA,NA,TGCGCCAGCAGCTTGGGTCCGACTAACTATGGCTACACCTTC,CASSLGPTNYGYTF
TRBV6-6,TRBJ1-6,15,NA,NA,TGTGCCAGCAGTTACGATGACAGATCCAATTCACCCCTCCACTTT,CASSYDDRSNSPLHF
TRBV14,TRBJ2-2,12,NA,NA,TGTGCCAGCAGCCAAGGAACCGGGGAGCTGTTTTTT,CASSQGTGELFF
TRBV30,TRBJ1-4,15,TRBD1,few,TGTGCCTGGAGGAAAACCGGGACAGGAGTTGGAAAACTGTTTTTT,CAWRKTGTGVGKLFF
TRBV6-4,TRBJ2-3,15,TRBD1,NA,TGTGCCAGCAGTGCACAGGGGAAAGACACAGATACGCAGTATTTT,CASSAQGKDTDTQYF
TRBV7-3,TRBJ2-1,16,TRBD1,NA,TGTGCCAGCAGCCCCGGGGCGGGACAGGGAATATCTGAGCAGTTCTTC,CASSPGAGQGISEQFF
TRBV19,TRBJ2-5,15,TRBD2,NA,TGTGCCAGTAGTATCGGGGTAGCGGGAATGGAGACCCAGTACTTC,CASSIGVAGMETQYF
TRBV18,TRBJ1-4,13,NA,NA,TGTGCCAGCTCACCACTGAACGATGAAAAACTGTTTTTT,CASSPLNDEKLFF
TRBV5-6,TRBJ1-4,14,NA,NA,TGTGCCAGCAGCTTGTTGCAGGGCGGTGAAAAACTGTTTTTT,CASSLLQGGEKLFF
TRBV2,TRBJ2-5,15,TRBD1,once,TGTGCCAGCAGCGTGACCGGGACAGGGATAGAGACCCAGTACTTC,CASSVTGTGIETQYF
TRBV19,TRBJ2-7,11,NA,NA,TGTGCCAGTCTCCCGGGCTACGAGCAGTACTTC,CASLPGYEQYF
TRBV18,TRBJ2-6,19,TRBD2,NA,TGTGCCAGCTCACCACCGGCGGGAGGTGGGATTACTGGGGCCAACGTCCTGACTTTC,CASSPPAGGGITGANVLTF
TRBV5-8,TRBJ1-1,11,NA,NA,TGTGCCAGCAGCTTGGAGGGTAGAGCTTTCTTT,CASSLEGRAFF
TRBV5-1,TRBJ2-5,14,NA,NA,TGCGCCAGCAGCTTGCGCAGGGCCCAAGAGACCCAGTACTTC,CASSLRRAQETQYF
TRBV10-3,TRBJ2-1,16,NA,NA,TGTGCCATCAGTACCCAACAGGGAGGGGGTCTGGGTGAGCAGTTCTTC,CAISTQQGGGLGEQFF
TRBV11-2,TRBJ2-7,14,NA,NA,TGTGCCAGCAGCTACCCGGGATCAGCCTACGAGCAGTACTTC,CASSYPGSAYEQYF
TRBV18,TRBJ1-2,15,NA,NA,TGTGCCAGCTCACTTTTTAAGTCTGTAGACTATGGCTACACCTTC,CASSLFKSVDYGYTF
TRBV5-4,TRBJ2-5,14,NA,NA,TGTGCCAGCAGCTTGGATGCTGGTCGAGAGACCCAGTACTTC,CASSLDAGRETQYF
TRBV12-5,TRBJ1-5,15,NA,NA,TGTGCTAGTGGTCCAGGAGACTATAGCAATCAGCCCCAGCATTTT,CASGPGDYSNQPQHF
TRBV7-9,TRBJ2-7,12,NA,NA,TGTGCCAGCAGCATAGGAGGATACGAGCAGTACTTC,CASSIGGYEQYF
TRBV10-1,TRBJ2-3,14,TRBD1,once,TGCGCCAGCAGTGCAGGACAGGGACCAGATACGCAGTATTTT,CASSAGQGPDTQYF
TRBV7-9,TRBJ2-1,18,TRBD2,NA,TGTGCCAGCAGCTTAGGCGGACTAGCGGGAGGGTCGTACAATGAGCAGTTCTTC,CASSLGGLAGGSYNEQFF
TRBV7-9,TRBJ1-4,14,TRBD1,NA,TGTGCCAGCAGCCGGGACAGGGCTACTGAAAAACTGTTTTTT,CASSRDRATEKLFF
TRBV28,TRBJ2-7,13,TRBD1,NA,TGTGCCAGCAGTCCTCCAGGGGGATACGAGCAGTACTTC,CASSPPGGYEQYF
TRBV6-6,TRBJ1-6,16,NA,NA,TGTGCCAGCAGTTACTCTGGGGCCCCCCATAATTCACCCCTCCACTTT,CASSYSGAPHNSPLHF
TRBV29-1,TRBJ1-1,12,NA,NA,TGCAGCGTGGGACAAATGAACACTGAAGCTTTCTTT,CSVGQMNTEAFF
TRBV5-1,TRBJ2-7,14,NA,NA,TGCGCCAGCAGCTCGCCCGGACTGACCTACGAGCAGTACTTC,CASSSPGLTYEQYF
TRBV6-5,TRBJ1-2,11,NA,NA,TGTGCCAGCAGTCGGGACTATGGCTACACCTTC,CASSRDYGYTF
TRBV9,TRBJ2-3,16,NA,NA,TGTGCCAGCAGCGTAGTAGGGGGGGCGGGCACAGATACGCAGTATTTT,CASSVVGGAGTDTQYF
TRBV19,TRBJ2-1,15,NA,NA,TGTGCCAGTAGTATGTCGGGACCCCGATACAATGAGCAGTTCTTC,CASSMSGPRYNEQFF
TRBV7-9,TRBJ2-7,12,NA,NA,TGTGCCAGCAGCATTAGGGACTACGAGCAGTACTTC,CASSIRDYEQYF
TRBV12-5,TRBJ2-1,11,NA,NA,TGTGCTAGTGGTTTGATGGAGGGGAGAATCTTC,CASGLMEGRIF
TRBV6-5,TRBJ2-7,16,NA,NA,TGTGCCAGCAGTTACTCGGGGCCCCTGAATATCTACGAGCAGTACTTC,CASSYSGPLNIYEQYF
TRBV28,TRBJ1-4,13,NA,NA,TGTGCCAGCAGTTTAGGGGGGAACGAAAAACTGTTTTTT,CASSLGGNEKLFF
TRBV19,TRBJ2-3,15,NA,NA,TGTGCCAGTAGTATGAAGTGGATGGGGGCAGATACGCAGTATTTT,CASSMKWMGADTQYF
TRBV6-4,TRBJ1-6,13,NA,NA,TGTGCCAGCAGTGAAGTCGGGAATTCACCCCTCCACTTT,CASSEVGNSPLHF
TRBV5-1,TRBJ2-5,16,TRBD2,NA,TGCGCCAGCAGCCTTCTCGTAGCGGGGGGCCAAGAGACCCAGTACTTC,CASSLLVAGGQETQYF
TRBV6-6,TRBJ1-2,13,TRBD1,NA,TGTGCCAGCAGTTCGACAGGGAGGGGTGGCTACACCTTC,CASSSTGRGGYTF
TRBV27,TRBJ2-2,16,TRBD1,NA,TGTGCCAGCAGTTCCTACAGGGGGCGCGGCACCGGGGAGCTGTTTTTT,CASSSYRGRGTGELFF
TRBV19,TRBJ1-6,17,NA,few,TGTGCCAGTAGTATTGGATCGATTGGGCAGCTGAATTCACCCCTCCACTTT,CASSIGSIGQLNSPLHF